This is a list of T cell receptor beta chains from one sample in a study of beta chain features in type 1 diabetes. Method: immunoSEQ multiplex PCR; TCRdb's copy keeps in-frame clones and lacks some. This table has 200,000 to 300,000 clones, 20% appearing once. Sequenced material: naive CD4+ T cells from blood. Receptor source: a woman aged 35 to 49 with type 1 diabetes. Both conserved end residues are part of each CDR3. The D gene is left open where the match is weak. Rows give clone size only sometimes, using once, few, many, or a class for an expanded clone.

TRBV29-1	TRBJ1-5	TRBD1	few	CSVEIPDRGEGGHLF	TGCAGCGTTGAAATCCCCGACAGGGGTGAAGGGGGACACCTTTTT
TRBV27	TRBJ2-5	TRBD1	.	CASSWTGRETQYF	TGTGCCAGCAGCTGGACAGGGAGAGAGACCCAGTACTTC
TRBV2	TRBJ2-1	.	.	CASSEATSKNEQFF	TGTGCCAGCAGTGAAGCGACTAGTAAGAATGAGCAGTTCTTC
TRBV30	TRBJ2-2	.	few	CARKTLGIGELFF	TGTGCCAGAAAGACTCTCGGAATCGGGGAGCTGTTTTTT
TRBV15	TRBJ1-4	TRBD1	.	CATSSLRGTHEREKLFF	TGTGCCACCAGCAGCCTCAGGGGGACCCACGAGAGGGAAAAACTGTTTTTT
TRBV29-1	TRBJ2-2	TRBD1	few	CSTRQGANTGELFF	TGCAGCACTCGACAGGGCGCGAACACCGGGGAGCTGTTTTTT
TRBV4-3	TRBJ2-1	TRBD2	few	CASSQARLAGGLNEQFF	TGCGCCAGCAGCCAAGCCAGACTAGCGGGGGGGCTGAATGAGCAGTTCTTC
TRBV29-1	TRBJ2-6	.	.	CSVAVSGANVLTF	TGCAGCGTTGCCGTGTCTGGGGCCAACGTCCTGACTTTC
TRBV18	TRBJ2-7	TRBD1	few	CASSFGTGKTYEQYF	TGTGCCAGCTCCTTTGGGACAGGGAAGACCTACGAGCAGTACTTC
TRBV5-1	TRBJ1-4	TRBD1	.	CASSLVPGGNEKLFF	TGCGCCAGCAGCTTGGTCCCAGGGGGCAACGAAAAACTGTTTTTT
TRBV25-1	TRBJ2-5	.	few	CASREGNGRFQETQYF	TGTGCCAGCAGGGAAGGTAATGGGAGATTCCAAGAGACCCAGTACTTC
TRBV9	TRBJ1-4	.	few	CASSVGGTGNEKLFF	TGTGCCAGCAGCGTAGGCGGGACGGGGAATGAAAAACTGTTTTTT
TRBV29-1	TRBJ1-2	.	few	CSVDAVYGYTF	TGCAGCGTTGACGCAGTCTATGGCTACACCTTC
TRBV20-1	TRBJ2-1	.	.	CSAYYNEQFF	TGCAGTGCTTACTACAATGAGCAGTTCTTC
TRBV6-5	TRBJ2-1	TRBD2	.	CASKTGGEQFF	TGTGCCAGCAAGACGGGAGGAGAGCAGTTCTTC
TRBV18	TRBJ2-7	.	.	CASSTQDAGGIEQYF	TGTGCCAGCTCTACACAAGATGCAGGGGGGATTGAGCAGTACTTC
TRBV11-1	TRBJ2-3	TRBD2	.	CASSHREGLDTQYF	TGTGCCAGCAGCCATCGGGAGGGCCTAGATACGCAGTATTTT
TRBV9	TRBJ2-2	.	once	CASSRLEMTNTGELFF	TGTGCCAGCAGCCGACTGGAGATGACGAACACCGGGGAGCTGTTTTTT
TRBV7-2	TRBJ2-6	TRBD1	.	CASSLDRAGANVLTF	TGTGCCAGCAGCTTGGACAGGGCTGGGGCCAACGTCCTGACTTTC
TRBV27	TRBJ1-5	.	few	CASSGYPMRQPQHF	TGTGCCAGCAGCGGCTACCCCATGCGGCAGCCCCAGCATTTT
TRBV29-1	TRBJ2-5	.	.	CSVGKIQETQYF	TGCAGCGTTGGTAAAATTCAAGAGACCCAGTACTTC
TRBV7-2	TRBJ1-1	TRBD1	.	CASRRDRVTNTEAFF	TGTGCCAGCAGAAGGGACAGGGTCACGAACACTGAAGCTTTCTTT
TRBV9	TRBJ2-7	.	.	CASSRSGYEQYF	TGTGCCAGCAGTCGAAGCGGCTACGAGCAGTACTTC
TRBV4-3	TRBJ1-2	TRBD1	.	CASSVDREDYGYTF	TGCGCCAGCAGCGTAGACAGGGAGGACTATGGCTACACCTTC
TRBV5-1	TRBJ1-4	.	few	CASSGAGTNEKLFF	TGCGCCAGCAGCGGAGCTGGAACTAATGAAAAACTGTTTTTT
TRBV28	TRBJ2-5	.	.	CASSLGGGGETQYF	TGTGCCAGCAGTTTAGGGGGGGGCGGAGAGACCCAGTACTTC
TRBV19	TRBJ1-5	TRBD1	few	CASSAGTEYQPQHF	TGTGCCAGTAGTGCCGGGACAGAGTATCAGCCCCAGCATTTT
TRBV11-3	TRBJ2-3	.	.	CASSLGQPGADTQYF	TGTGCCAGCAGCTTGGGACAGCCGGGGGCAGATACGCAGTATTTT
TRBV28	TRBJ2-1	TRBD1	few	CASSPPRTGSNEQFF	TGTGCCAGCAGTCCCCCACGGACAGGGAGCAATGAGCAGTTCTTC
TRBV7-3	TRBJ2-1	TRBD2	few	CASSSYSREGEQFF	TGTGCCAGCAGCTCGTACTCGCGGGAGGGAGAGCAGTTCTTC
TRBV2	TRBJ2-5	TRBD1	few	CASRGYRGEQETQYF	TGTGCCAGCAGGGGCTACAGGGGGGAGCAAGAGACCCAGTACTTC
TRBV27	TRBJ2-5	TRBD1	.	CASSSGTGAASQETQYF	TGTGCCAGCAGTTCGGGGACAGGGGCAGCGAGCCAAGAGACCCAGTACTTC
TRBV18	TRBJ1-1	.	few	CASSLGQVPNTEAFF	TGTGCCAGCTCACTGGGTCAGGTGCCGAACACTGAAGCTTTCTTT
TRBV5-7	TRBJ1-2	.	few	CASSLLGGNGYTF	TGTGCCAGCAGCTTGTTGGGGGGGAATGGCTACACCTTC
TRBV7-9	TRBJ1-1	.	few	CASSWGGGEGTEAFF	TGTGCCAGCAGCTGGGGGGGCGGTGAAGGTACTGAAGCTTTCTTT
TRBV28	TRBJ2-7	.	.	CASSSGWEQYF	TGTGCCAGCAGTAGCGGGTGGGAGCAGTACTTC
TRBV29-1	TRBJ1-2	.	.	CSGLDSAYGYTF	TGCAGCGGCCTCGACAGCGCCTATGGCTACACCTTC
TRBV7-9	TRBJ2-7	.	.	CASTWGDRYEQYF	TGTGCCAGCACCTGGGGGGATCGCTACGAGCAGTACTTC
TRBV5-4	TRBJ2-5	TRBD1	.	CASSVNTGAQETQYF	TGTGCCAGCAGCGTAAATACAGGGGCGCAAGAGACCCAGTACTTC
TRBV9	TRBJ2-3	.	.	CASSVTDTTDTQYF	TGTGCCAGCAGCGTAACAGATACGACAGATACGCAGTATTTT
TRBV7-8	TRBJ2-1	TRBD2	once	CASSPWTSASYNEQFF	TGTGCCAGCAGCCCCTGGACTAGCGCCTCCTACAATGAGCAGTTCTTC
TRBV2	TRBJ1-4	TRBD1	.	CASSGQGVANEKLFF	TGTGCCAGCAGTGGCCAGGGGGTGGCTAATGAAAAACTGTTTTTT
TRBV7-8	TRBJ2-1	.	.	CASSLGGGAYNEQFF	TGTGCCAGCAGCTTAGGAGGGGGGGCCTACAATGAGCAGTTCTTC
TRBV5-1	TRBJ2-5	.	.	CASSLVAGSQETQYF	TGCGCCAGCAGCTTGGTAGCCGGGTCCCAAGAGACCCAGTACTTC
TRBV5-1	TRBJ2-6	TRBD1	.	CASSFGGQAGTNVLTF	TGCGCCAGCAGCTTCGGAGGACAGGCCGGTACCAACGTCCTGACTTTC
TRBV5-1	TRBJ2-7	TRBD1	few	CASSDGQAVYEQYF	TGCGCCAGCAGCGACGGACAGGCGGTTTACGAGCAGTACTTC
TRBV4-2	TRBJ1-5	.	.	CASSHGGNQPQHF	TGTGCCAGCAGCCACGGGGGAAATCAGCCCCAGCATTTT
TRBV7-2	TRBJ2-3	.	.	CASGSGGTDTQYF	TGTGCCAGCGGTTCGGGTGGCACAGATACGCAGTATTTT
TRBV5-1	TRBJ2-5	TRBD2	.	CASSPLAGEETQYF	TGCGCCAGCAGCCCTCTAGCGGGGGAAGAGACCCAGTACTTC
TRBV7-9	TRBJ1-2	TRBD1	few	CASSQEGTGYGYTF	TGTGCCAGCAGCCAAGAAGGGACAGGCTATGGCTACACCTTC
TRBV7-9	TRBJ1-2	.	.	CASSPRDPGSSYTF	TGTGCCAGCAGCCCGCGAGACCCAGGCTCGAGCTACACCTTC
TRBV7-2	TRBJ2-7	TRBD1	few	CASSFGQGWYEQYF	TGTGCCAGCAGTTTCGGACAGGGGTGGTACGAGCAGTACTTC
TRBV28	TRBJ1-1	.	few	CASSLGGNTEAFF	TGTGCCAGCAGTCTAGGGGGAAACACTGAAGCTTTCTTT
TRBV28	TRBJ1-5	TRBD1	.	CASSSSGGGNQPQHF	TGTGCCAGCAGTTCGTCAGGGGGCGGGAATCAGCCCCAGCATTTT
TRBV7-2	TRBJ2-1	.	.	CASSFYSSDEQFF	TGTGCCAGCAGCTTCTACAGTTCGGATGAGCAGTTCTTC
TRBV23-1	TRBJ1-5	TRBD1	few	CASSHSGMGQPLAGNQPQHF	TGCGCCAGCAGTCACTCTGGGATGGGACAGCCGCTTGCCGGCAATCAGCCCCAGCATTTT
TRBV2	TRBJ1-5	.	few	CASSEGGHQPQHF	TGTGCCAGCAGTGAAGGAGGGCATCAGCCCCAGCATTTT
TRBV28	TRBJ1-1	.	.	CATEAPKNTEAFF	TGTGCCACCGAGGCCCCGAAGAACACTGAAGCTTTCTTT